This TCR beta chain was retrieved from a study of blood T cell repertoires in COVID-19. Study information: Some COVID-19 samples were acute and others convalescent; all came from the United States, Italy and Spain. The cDNA or gDNA used as material had been derived from T cells, B-cell-depleted T cells, or PBMCs.

Per the original data handling: Reference gene primer amplification gave estimated nucleated cell counts. Sequencing was performed with immunoSEQ multiplex PCR; in TCRdb, only in-frame clones are kept and a portion is missing. The V and J calls and clone size were taken over from that table, and D and trimming were inferred from the DNA. The table shows 150,000 to 200,000 clones, with approximately 84% occurring only once. Trimming took 7 bases from V and 3 from J, leaving 11 bases between them. The CDR3 length is 13 residues. CDR1 SNHLY and CDR2 FYNNEI come from the germline V gene. The sequence was obtained from a man aged 35-49 years who had recovered from COVID-19. The V call is TRBV2, the J call TRBJ2-3; weak D call: TRBD2 (6 bases). Sequencing was done on a sample of peripheral blood. The CDR3 region has the DNA TGTGCCAGCAACCGGGAGAGGACAGATACGCAGTATTTT. Translation gives CASNRERTDTQYF.